Presented here are 23 T cell receptor beta chains from one specimen sequenced in a study of blood T cell repertoires in COVID-19. Clones were sequenced by immunoSEQ multiplex PCR, and TCRdb holds only the in-frame ones, with some missing. The sample contains about 140,000 clones, less than 85% of which appear only once. The material sequenced was peripheral blood. These TCRs come from a human donor in a cohort sampled during active COVID-19.

This clone was seen once. The J gene is TRBJ1-6, the V gene TRBV7-3; D might be TRBD1 (6 bases). V shed 5 bases and J shed 9 bases, with 14 bases lying between them. In germline, CDR1 is SGHTA, CDR2 FQGTGA. The CDR3 runs to 14 residues. The CDR3 DNA reads as TGTGCCAGCAGCGAGATAGTAGGGGGTTCACCCCTCCACTTT. Protein sequence: CASSEIVGGSPLHF.

The sample holds one count of this clone. This chain uses TRBV20-1 with TRBJ2-7; D is possibly TRBD2 (6 bases). The CDR3 covers 14 residues. Trimming stripped 3 bases from V and 2 bases from J, with 14 bases between. CDR1 and CDR2 from the germline V gene are DFQATT and SNEGSKA (reference sequence). Written as DNA, the CDR3 is TGCAGTGCTAGTGATCAGCGGGTTGCCTACGAGCAGTACTTC. Its translation is CSASDQRVAYEQYF.

This chain connects TRBV6-5 to TRBJ2-3; 8 bases are shared with TRBD1. V dropped 4 bases and J dropped 1; count of bases not matched to a gene: 4. CDR1 and CDR2 (germline): MNHEY, SVGAGI. The CDR3 covers 15 residues. CDR3 in DNA: TGTGCCAGCAGTTTGCAGGGGGCCGGCACAGATACGCAGTATTTT. Encoded protein: CASSLQGAGTDTQYF.

V is TRBV18 and J is TRBJ2-7, with D perhaps matching TRBD1 (5 bases). V was trimmed by 3 bases and J by 4 bases, leaving 16 bases between them. In germline, CDR1 is KGHSH, CDR2 LQKENI. This CDR3 comprises 15 residues. CDR3 amino acids: CASSPLAGKGYEQYF. In nucleotides, the CDR3 is TGTGCCAGCTCACCGTTGGCAGGGAAAGGGTACGAGCAGTACTTC.

The V and J genes are TRBV28 and TRBJ2-2, with 8 bases that match TRBD2. Germline-derived CDR1 and CDR2 are MDHEN and SYDVKM. Germline trimming cut 8 bases from V and 3 bases from J; bases unmatched to any gene: 11. The CDR3 loop spans 16 amino acids. In nucleotides, the CDR3 is TGTGCCAGCTTCCCGCGGGGGGCCGTATACACCGGGGAGCTGTTTTTT. It encodes CASFPRGAVYTGELFF.

The gene calls are TRBV9 and TRBJ1-4, with 8 bases matching TRBD1. From germline, CDR1 is SGDLS and CDR2 YYNGEE. This CDR3 is 15 amino acids long. Trimming cost V 4 bases and J 3 bases; bases outside gene matches: 5. The CDR3 sequence is CASSLRQGPNEKLFF. CDR3 sequence (DNA): TGTGCCAGCAGCCTGCGACAGGGGCCTAATGAAAAACTGTTTTTT.

This clone was seen just once. V and J are TRBV15 and TRBJ2-4, with 7 bases identical to TRBD1. Germline loops: CDR1 LNHNV, CDR2 YYDKDF (reference sequence). This CDR3 is 15 amino acids long. The trim removed 3 bases at V and 6 bases at J, leaving 8 bases unmatched. The CDR3 here is CATSSKRGHRNIQYF. The CDR3 region has the DNA TGTGCCACCAGCAGTAAAAGGGGGCATCGAAACATTCAGTACTTC. Using reference TRBV15 and TRBJ2-4 for the parts outside the CDR3, the full variable domain is DAMVIQNPRYQVTQFGKPVTLSCSQTLNHNVMYWYQQKSSQAPKLLFHYYDKDFNNEADTPDNFQSRRPNTSFCFLDIRSPGLGDTAMYLCATSSKRGHRNIQYFGAGTRLSVL.

This clone was recorded once. V usage is TRBV3-1 (or the pseudogene TRBV3-2) and J usage is TRBJ1-6; 9 bases are shared with TRBD1. Germline V gene sequence: CDR1 LGHDT, CDR2 YNNKEL (reference sequence). The length of the CDR3 is 16 residues. Trimming at V came to 4 bases and at J to 6 bases, leaving 7 bases not matched to a gene. The CDR3 loop is CASSLDRGVGNSPLHF. CDR3 sequence (DNA): TGTGCCAGCAGCCTGGACAGGGGAGTGGGTAATTCACCCCTCCACTTT.

This sequence joins TRBV7-3 and TRBJ1-1, with D perhaps TRBD1 (5 bases). The CDR3 has 14 amino acids. Trimming took off 4 bases at V and 5 bases at J, with 14 bases between the two ends. Germline V lookup: CDR1 SGHTA, CDR2 FQGTGA. This chain's CDR3 is CASSSSGGGTEAFF. CDR3 DNA: TGTGCCAGCAGCTCTTCTGGGGGAGGAACTGAAGCTTTCTTT.

V and J are TRBV25-1 and TRBJ1-2; D unresolved. Trimming removed 3 bases from V and 4 bases from J, with 9 bases in between. The germline CDR1 and CDR2 sequences are MGHDK and SYGVNS. This CDR3 is 13 amino acids long. CDR3 amino acids: CASSENALYGYTF. The CDR3 coding sequence is TGTGCCAGCAGTGAGAATGCGCTCTATGGCTACACCTTC.

The chain joins TRBV5-1 to TRBJ1-2, with TRBD1 matching 8 bases. V shed 0 bases and J 8 bases; nucleotides not matched to a gene: 9. The CDR3 runs to 15 residues. Germline assignment: CDR1 SGHRS and CDR2 YFSETQ. The CDR3: CASSLVGQGASGYTF. For the CDR3, the DNA is TGCGCCAGCAGCTTGGTTGGACAGGGAGCGTCAGGCTACACCTTC.

CDR3 DNA sequence: TGCGCCAGCAGCTTAGATCCGGGACAGGGGTCTTATGAGCAGTTCTTC. It is translated as CASSLDPGQGSYEQFF. The chain has TRBV5-1 and TRBJ2-1; 10 bases fit TRBD1. The CDR3 totals 16 residues. V gave up 2 bases and J gave up 8 bases; unmatched junction bases: 10. Looked up from germline, CDR1 is SGHRS and CDR2 is YFSETQ.

The V call is TRBV19, the J call TRBJ2-7; tentative D call: TRBD1 (5 bases). V lost 5 bases and J lost 3, with 11 bases in between. The CDR3 contains 13 residues. CDR1 and CDR2 (germline): LNHDA, SQIVND (reference sequence). CDR3 loop: CASSPDSNYEQYF. Written as DNA, the CDR3 is TGTGCCAGTAGTCCTGACAGCAACTACGAGCAGTACTTC.

The gene calls are TRBV7-6 and TRBJ2-2; maybe TRBD2 (5 bases). Trimming shortened V by 2 bases and J by 2 bases, and 9 bases separated the two germline ends. CDR3 size: 15 residues. Germline lookup yields CDR1 SGHVS and CDR2 FNYEAQ. The CDR3, as DNA: TGTGCCAGCAGCTTACAATCTAGCAACACCGGGGAGCTGTTTTTT. This sequence encodes CASSLQSSNTGELFF.

The rearrangement joins TRBV6-5 to TRBJ2-7; 8 bases are shared with TRBD1. CDR1 is MNHEY and CDR2 is SVGAGI in the germline V gene. V lost 7 bases, J lost 6 bases, and 8 bases stayed unmatched. CDR3 size: 13 residues. The CDR3 DNA is TGTGCCAGCAAATTCAACAGGGGGAGCGAGCAGTACTTC. It encodes CASKFNRGSEQYF.

A word on this clone: The same CDR3 is also encoded by other DNA sequences in this sample. The rearrangement uses TRBV30 and TRBJ1-1, with 7 bases that match TRBD1. The CDR3 is 14 residues long. V shed 1 base, J shed 1 base, and the junction held 3 bases outside the gene matches. The germline CDR1 and CDR2 sequences are GTSNPN and SVGIG (reference sequence). As DNA, the CDR3 is TGTGCCTGGAGTGCGACAGGGAGGAACACTGAAGCTTTCTTT. Protein: CAWSATGRNTEAFF.

This sequence joins TRBV7-2 and TRBJ1-3, with D possibly TRBD1 on 5 matching bases. The CDR3 spans 17 residues. The germline gives CDR1 SGHTA, CDR2 FQGNSA. V was clipped by 0 bases and J by 0 bases, with 12 bases between them. DNA for the CDR3: TGTGCCAGCAGCTTAGCGCTGGGGGGAAGCTCTGGAAACACCATATATTTT. This gives the protein CASSLALGGSSGNTIYF. Based on the CDR3 plus reference TRBV7-2 and TRBJ1-3, the full variable domain is GAGVSQSPSNKVTEKGKDVELRCDPISGHTALYWYRQSLGQGLEFLIYFQGNSAPDKSGLPSDRFSAERTGGSVSTLTIQRTQQEDSAVYLCASSLALGGSSGNTIYFGEGSWLTVV.

The rearrangement joins TRBV7-9 to TRBJ2-3; D remains ambiguous. This CDR3 spans 15 amino acids. V was pared by 6 bases and J by 0 bases, with 13 bases between. CDR1 and CDR2 (germline): SEHNR, FQNEAQ (reference sequence). CDR3 amino acids: CASSLATSSTDTQYF. The CDR3 nucleotides are TGTGCCAGCAGTCTTGCCACTTCTAGCACAGATACGCAGTATTTT.

CDR3 nucleotide sequence: TGTGCCAGCAGCCGCCTCCCAGGGGCTGGAAACACCATATATTTT. As protein: CASSRLPGAGNTIYF. This chain links TRBV28 with TRBJ1-3; maybe TRBD1 (6 bases). The CDR3 covers 15 residues. Germline V gene lookup returns CDR1 MDHEN and CDR2 SYDVKM. Trimming pared 6 bases from V and 2 bases from J, leaving 14 bases between.

The chain links TRBV5-5 to TRBJ1-2, with D maybe TRBD1 (6 bases). Trimming left V 4 bases short and J 10 bases short, with 14 bases between. The V gene's germline CDR1 is SGHKS and CDR2 YYEKEE (reference sequence). This CDR3 is built from 12 residues. The CDR3 DNA follows: TGTGCCAGCAGCAGTAATGGACAGCACTACACCTTC. Its protein product is CASSSNGQHYTF.

This clone was seen a few times. The chain joins TRBV6-5 to TRBJ1-4; tentative D call: TRBD1 (6 bases). V was pared by 4 bases and J by 11 bases, with 23 bases between. The V gene's germline CDR1 is MNHEY and CDR2 SVGAGI. The CDR3 sequence is 16 residues long. CDR3 sequence (DNA): TGTGCCAGCAGTTCCCGGGGGGCAGGTTCTTCTGGGAAACTGTTTTTT. It translates to CASSSRGAGSSGKLFF.

V and J are TRBV6-6 and TRBJ1-6; D not resolved. The V gene lost 2 bases and the J gene lost 8 bases, with 4 bases spanning the gap. The CDR3 has 12 amino acids. Germline lookup yields CDR1 MNHNY and CDR2 SVGAGI (reference sequence). Here the CDR3 DNA reads TGTGCCAGCAGTTACCAGGATTCACCCCTCCACTTT. Its protein is CASSYQDSPLHF.

The V gene is TRBV19, the J gene TRBJ2-5; TRBD2 aligns across 7 bases. The CDR3 length is 15 residues. With 5 bases clipped from V and 4 bases from J, the junction kept 10 bases outside the gene matches. Germline lookup yields CDR1 LNHDA and CDR2 SQIVND (reference sequence). Here the CDR3 DNA reads TGTGCCAGTAGTCCCTTTGGGGGGGGAATAGAGACCCAGTACTTC. As protein: CASSPFGGGIETQYF.